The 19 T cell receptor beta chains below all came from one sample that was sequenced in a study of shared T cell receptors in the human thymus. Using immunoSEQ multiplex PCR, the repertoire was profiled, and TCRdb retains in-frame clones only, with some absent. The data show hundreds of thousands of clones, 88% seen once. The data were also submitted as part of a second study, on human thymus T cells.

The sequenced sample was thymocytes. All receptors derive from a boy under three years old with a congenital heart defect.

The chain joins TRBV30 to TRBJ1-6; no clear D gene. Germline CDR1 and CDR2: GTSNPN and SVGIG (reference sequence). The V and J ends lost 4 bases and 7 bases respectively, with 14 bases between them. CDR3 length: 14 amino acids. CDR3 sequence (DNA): TGTGCCTGGAATGGGCCCCGGCCCAATTCACCCCTCCACTTT. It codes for CAWNGPRPNSPLHF.

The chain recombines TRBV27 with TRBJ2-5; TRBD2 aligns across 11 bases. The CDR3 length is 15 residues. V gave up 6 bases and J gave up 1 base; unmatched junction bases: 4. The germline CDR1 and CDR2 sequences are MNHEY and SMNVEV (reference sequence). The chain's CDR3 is CASSPSGRIQETQYF. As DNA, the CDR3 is TGTGCCAGCAGCCCTAGCGGGAGGATCCAAGAGACCCAGTACTTC.

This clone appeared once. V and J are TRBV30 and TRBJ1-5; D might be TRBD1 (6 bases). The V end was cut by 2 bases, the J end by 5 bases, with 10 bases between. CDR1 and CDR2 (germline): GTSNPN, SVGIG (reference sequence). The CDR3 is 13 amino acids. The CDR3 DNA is TGTGCCTGGAGTTCAGGGGTTGATCAGCCCCAGCATTTT. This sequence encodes CAWSSGVDQPQHF.

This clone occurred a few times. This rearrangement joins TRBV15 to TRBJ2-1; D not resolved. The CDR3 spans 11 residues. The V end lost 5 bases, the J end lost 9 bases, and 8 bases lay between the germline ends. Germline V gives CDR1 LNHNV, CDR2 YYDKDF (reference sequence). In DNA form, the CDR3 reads TGTGCCACCAGCCGGCGCGGTGAGCAGTTCTTC. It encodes CATSRRGEQFF.

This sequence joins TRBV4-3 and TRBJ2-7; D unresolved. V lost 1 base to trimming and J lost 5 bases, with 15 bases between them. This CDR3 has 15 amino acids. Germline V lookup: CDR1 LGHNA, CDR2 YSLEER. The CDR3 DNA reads TGCGCCAGCAGCCAAGGGCAGCGTCATGGCGACGAGCAGTACTTC. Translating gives CASSQGQRHGDEQYF.

The CDR3: CASSSGRGEQFF. CDR3 nucleotides: TGTGCCAGCAGTAGCGGGAGAGGTGAGCAGTTCTTC. The rearrangement joins TRBV27 to TRBJ2-1; 8 bases align to TRBD2. Germline CDR1 is MNHEY and CDR2 is SMNVEV (reference sequence). The CDR3 sequence is 12 residues long. J was trimmed by 9 bases and V by 5 bases; bases with no gene match: 3.

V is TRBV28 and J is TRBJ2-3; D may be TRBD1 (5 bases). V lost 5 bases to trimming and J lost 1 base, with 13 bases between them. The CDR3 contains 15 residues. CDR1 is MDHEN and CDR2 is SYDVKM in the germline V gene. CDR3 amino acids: CASSRRSRGTDTQYF. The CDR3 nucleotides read TGTGCCAGCAGTCGCCGGTCCAGGGGCACAGATACGCAGTATTTT. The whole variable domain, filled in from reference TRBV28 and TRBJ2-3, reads DVKVTQSSRYLVKRTGEKVFLECVQDMDHENMFWYRQDPGLGLRLIYFSYDVKMKEKGDIPEGYSVSREKKERFSLILESASTNQTSMYLCASSRRSRGTDTQYFGPGTRLTVL.

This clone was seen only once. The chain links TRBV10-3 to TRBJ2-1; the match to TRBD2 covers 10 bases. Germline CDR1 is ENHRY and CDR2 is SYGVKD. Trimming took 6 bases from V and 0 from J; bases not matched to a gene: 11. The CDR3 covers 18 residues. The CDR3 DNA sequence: TGTGCCATCAGGCCGGGACTAGCGAAAGACTTCTCCTACAATGAGCAGTTCTTC. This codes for CAIRPGLAKDFSYNEQFF.

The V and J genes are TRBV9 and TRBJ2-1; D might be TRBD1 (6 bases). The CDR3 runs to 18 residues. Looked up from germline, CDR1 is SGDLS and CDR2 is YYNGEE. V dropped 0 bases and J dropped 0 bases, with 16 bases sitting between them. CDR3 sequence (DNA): TGTGCCAGCAGCGTAGAATCGGTTGACAGGCTCTCCTACAATGAGCAGTTCTTC. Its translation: CASSVESVDRLSYNEQFF.

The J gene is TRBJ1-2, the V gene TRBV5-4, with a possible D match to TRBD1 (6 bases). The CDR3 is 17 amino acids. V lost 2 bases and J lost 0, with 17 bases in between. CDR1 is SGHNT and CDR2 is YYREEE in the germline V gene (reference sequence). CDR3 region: CASSFHGAGDPNYGYTF. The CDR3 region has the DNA TGTGCCAGCAGCTTTCACGGGGCAGGGGATCCTAACTATGGCTACACCTTC.

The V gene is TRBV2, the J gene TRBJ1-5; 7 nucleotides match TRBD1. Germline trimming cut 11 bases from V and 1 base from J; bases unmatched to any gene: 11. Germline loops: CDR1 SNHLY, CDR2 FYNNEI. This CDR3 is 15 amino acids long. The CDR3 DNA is TGTGCCTCAGCCAGGGGGGTACGAAGCAATCAGCCCCAGCATTTT. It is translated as CASARGVRSNQPQHF.

The CDR3 is CASSQKESGRAGQFF. CDR3 bases: TGTGCCAGTAGTCAAAAGGAAAGCGGGAGGGCGGGGCAGTTCTTC. The chain combines TRBV19 with TRBJ2-1; 10 nucleotides match TRBD2. The V and J ends lost 5 bases and 12 bases, in that order; junction bases with no gene match: 13. Looked up from germline, CDR1 is LNHDA and CDR2 is SQIVND (reference sequence). The CDR3 totals 15 residues.

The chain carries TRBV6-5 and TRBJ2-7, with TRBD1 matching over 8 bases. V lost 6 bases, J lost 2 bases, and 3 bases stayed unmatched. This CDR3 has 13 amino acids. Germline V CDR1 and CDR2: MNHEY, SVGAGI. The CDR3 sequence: CASRWTGTYEQYF. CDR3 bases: TGTGCCAGCAGATGGACAGGGACCTACGAGCAGTACTTC.

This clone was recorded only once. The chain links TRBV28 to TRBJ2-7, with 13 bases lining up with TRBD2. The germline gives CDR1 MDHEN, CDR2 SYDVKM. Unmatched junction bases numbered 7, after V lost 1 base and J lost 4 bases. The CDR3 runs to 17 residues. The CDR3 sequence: CASSLLLAGGPTYEQYF. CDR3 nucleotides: TGTGCCAGCAGTTTATTACTAGCGGGAGGGCCGACGTACGAGCAGTACTTC.

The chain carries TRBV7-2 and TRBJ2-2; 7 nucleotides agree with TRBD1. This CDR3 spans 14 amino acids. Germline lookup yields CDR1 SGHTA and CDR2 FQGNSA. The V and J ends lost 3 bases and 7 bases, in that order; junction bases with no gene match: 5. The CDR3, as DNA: TGTGCCAGCAGCTTCGGGACAGAGGACGGGGAGCTGTTTTTT. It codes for CASSFGTEDGELFF.

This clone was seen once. The CDR3 reads CASSQGMGSGNSYEQYF. In DNA, the CDR3 is TGCGCCAGCAGCCAAGGTATGGGTAGCGGGAACTCCTACGAGCAGTACTTC. J is TRBJ2-7 and V is TRBV4-3, with TRBD2 matching 8 bases. The CDR3 extends over 17 amino acids. V shed 1 base and J 0 bases; nucleotides not matched to a gene: 8. In germline, CDR1 is LGHNA, CDR2 YSLEER.

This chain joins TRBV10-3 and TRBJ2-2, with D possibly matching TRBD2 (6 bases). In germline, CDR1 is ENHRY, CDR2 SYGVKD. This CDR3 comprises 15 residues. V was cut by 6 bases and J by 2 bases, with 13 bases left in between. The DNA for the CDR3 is TGTGCCATCAGGGGGGGTAGCGGCAACACCGGGGAGCTGTTTTTT. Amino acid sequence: CAIRGGSGNTGELFF.

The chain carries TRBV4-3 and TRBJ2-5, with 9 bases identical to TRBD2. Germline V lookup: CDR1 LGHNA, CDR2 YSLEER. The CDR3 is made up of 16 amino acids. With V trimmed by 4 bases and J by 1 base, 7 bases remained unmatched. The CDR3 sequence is CASSRVAGDPQETQYF. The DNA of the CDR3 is TGCGCCAGCAGCCGAGTAGCGGGAGATCCCCAAGAGACCCAGTACTTC.

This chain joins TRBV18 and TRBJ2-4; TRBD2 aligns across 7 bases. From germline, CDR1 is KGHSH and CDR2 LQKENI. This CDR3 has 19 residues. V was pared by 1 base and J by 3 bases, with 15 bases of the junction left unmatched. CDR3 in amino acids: CASSPQATSTPQDKNIQYF. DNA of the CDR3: TGTGCCAGCTCACCACAGGCGACTAGCACACCTCAGGACAAAAACATTCAGTACTTC.